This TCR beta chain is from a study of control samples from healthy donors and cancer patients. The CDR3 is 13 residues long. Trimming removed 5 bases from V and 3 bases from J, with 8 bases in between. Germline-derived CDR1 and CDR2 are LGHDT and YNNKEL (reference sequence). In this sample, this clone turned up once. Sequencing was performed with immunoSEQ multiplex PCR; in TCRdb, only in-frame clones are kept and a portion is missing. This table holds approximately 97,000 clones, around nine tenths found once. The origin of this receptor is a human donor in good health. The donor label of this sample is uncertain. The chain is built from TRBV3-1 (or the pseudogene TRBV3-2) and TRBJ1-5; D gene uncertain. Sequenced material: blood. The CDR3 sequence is CASSLEYNQPQHF. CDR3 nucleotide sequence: TGTGCCAGCAGCTTAGAATACAATCAGCCCCAGCATTTT.